This entry lists 19 T cell receptor beta chains sequenced from one sample in a study of T cells in localized non-small cell lung cancer. This table comes from immunoSEQ multiplex PCR, and its TCRdb copy is limited to in-frame clones, with some not included. The table includes approximately 31,000 clones, just over 85% detected once. Here the sequenced sample was peripheral blood, taken before any cancer treatment. The receptors shown here come from a male donor at least 60 years old with stage III lung adenocarcinoma.

The J gene is TRBJ1-1, the V gene TRBV5-5; D is undetermined. The CDR3 loop spans 15 amino acids. The V gene lost 4 bases and the J gene lost 1 base, with 14 bases spanning the gap. The germline CDR1 and CDR2 sequences are SGHKS and YYEKEE (reference sequence). The CDR3 is CASSDPSWGNTEAFF. The CDR3 DNA follows: TGTGCCAGCAGCGACCCTTCGTGGGGGAACACTGAAGCTTTCTTT.

The V call is TRBV11-2, the J call TRBJ1-2; 10 bases line up with TRBD1. Germline-derived CDR1 and CDR2 are SGHAT and FQNNGV. The CDR3 is made up of 15 amino acids. J was trimmed by 2 bases and V by 4 bases; bases with no gene match: 4. CDR3 DNA: TGTGCCAGCAGCTCTTGGGACAGGGGAAACTATGGCTACACCTTC. Translating it yields CASSSWDRGNYGYTF.

This sequence joins TRBV19 and TRBJ2-6; D is ambiguous. This CDR3 is built from 13 residues. CDR1 LNHDA and CDR2 SQIVND come from the germline V gene (reference sequence). Trimming shortened V by 8 bases and J by 4 bases, and 9 bases separated the two germline ends. In DNA form, the CDR3 reads TGTGCCAGTTGTCTGAGGGGGGCCAACGTCCTGACTTTC. As protein: CASCLRGANVLTF.

V is TRBV6-6 and J is TRBJ2-5, with a tentative D call TRBD2 (5 bases). This CDR3 is built from 15 residues. Per germline, CDR1 MNHNY and CDR2 SVGAGI (reference sequence). V lost 6 bases to trimming and J lost 4 bases, with 18 bases between them. This CDR3 is CASSPLSTGLETQYF. The CDR3 region has the DNA TGTGCCAGCAGCCCCCTATCCACGGGGTTAGAGACCCAGTACTTC.

The J gene is TRBJ1-4, the V gene TRBV7-9; weak D call: TRBD1 (5 bases). Looked up from germline, CDR1 is SEHNR and CDR2 is FQNEAQ (reference sequence). Trimming took off 1 base at V and 8 bases at J, with 17 bases between the two ends. The CDR3 is made up of 16 amino acids. The DNA of the CDR3 is TGTGCCAGCAGCTTAGGTCTCCCTACGGGGGGGGAAAAACTGTTTTTT. Protein product: CASSLGLPTGGEKLFF.

The CDR3 nucleotides read TGTGCCAGCAGAGGGGAATTGAGCAATCAGCCCCAGCATTTT. This encodes CASRGELSNQPQHF. The V and J genes are TRBV5-8 and TRBJ1-5, with TRBD1 as a possible D gene (5 bases). Trimming took 5 bases from V and 1 from J, leaving 10 bases between them. The CDR3 runs to 14 residues. CDR1 SGHTS and CDR2 YDEGEE come from the germline V gene. The variable domain in full, with the rest retrieved from reference TRBV5-8 and TRBJ1-5, is EAGVTQSPTHLIKTRGQQATLRCSPISGHTSVYWYQQALGLGLQFLLWYDEGEERNRGNFPPRFSGRQFPNYSSELNVNALELEDSALYLCASRGELSNQPQHFGDGTRLSIL.

The chain links TRBV19 to TRBJ1-2; the D is unclear. Looked up from germline, CDR1 is LNHDA and CDR2 is SQIVND (reference sequence). There are 14 residues in the CDR3. V lost 5 bases, J lost 5 bases, and 15 bases lay in between. CDR3 sequence (DNA): TGTGCCAGTAGTTTCCCCCAGAGATTTTATGGCTACACCTTC. As protein: CASSFPQRFYGYTF.

V gene TRBV27 combines with J gene TRBJ2-5, with a tentative D call TRBD1 (8 bases). CDR1 is MNHEY, CDR2 SMNVEV, per germline (reference sequence). V lost 5 bases, J lost 4 bases, and 20 bases lay in between. CDR3 length: 16 residues. CDR3 loop: CASSIQIQGGRETQYF. Here the CDR3 DNA reads TGTGCCAGCAGTATCCAAATACAGGGGGGGCGAGAGACCCAGTACTTC.

Of note for this clone: The same CDR3 can be traced to other DNA sequences in this sample. V is TRBV19 and J is TRBJ1-3; no firm D call. V lost 4 bases and J lost 3, with 7 bases in between. The germline V gene has CDR1 LNHDA and CDR2 SQIVND (reference sequence). The CDR3 length is 13 residues. DNA for the CDR3: TGTGCCAGTAGTACAATCAGTGGAAACACCATATATTTT. Translated: CASSTISGNTIYF.

V is TRBV9 and J is TRBJ1-2; 7 bases line up with TRBD1. Germline V gives CDR1 SGDLS, CDR2 YYNGEE. The CDR3 contains 15 residues. J lost 8 bases, V lost 0 bases, and 10 bases had no gene match. CDR3 sequence (DNA): TGTGCCAGCAGCGTAGACATGAGACAGGGTTTAGGCTACACCTTC. It yields the protein CASSVDMRQGLGYTF.

The chain uses TRBV6-5 and TRBJ2-7, with 10 bases aligning to TRBD2. Germline-derived CDR1 and CDR2 are MNHEY and SVGAGI. This CDR3 comprises 15 residues. The J segment lost 3 bases and the V segment lost 5 bases, leaving 7 bases of the junction unmatched. As DNA, the CDR3 is TGTGCCAGCAGTCAAGGACTAGCGGACCGCTACGAGCAGTACTTC. It specifies CASSQGLADRYEQYF.

This clone has just one count. This sequence joins TRBV7-9 and TRBJ1-5; D may be TRBD1 (5 bases). V lost 0 bases, J lost 11 bases, and 14 bases lay in between. Germline V CDR1 and CDR2: SEHNR, FQNEAQ (reference sequence). The CDR3 sequence is 14 residues long. The CDR3 sequence: CASSLASPGVAQHF. In DNA form, the CDR3 reads TGTGCCAGCAGCTTAGCGTCACCGGGGGTGGCCCAGCATTTT.

V and J are TRBV7-9 and TRBJ1-1; tentative D call: TRBD1 (5 bases). The CDR3 sequence is 13 residues long. The germline V and J ends were trimmed by 5 bases and 4 bases, with 11 bases remaining between them. The germline CDR1 and CDR2 sequences are SEHNR and FQNEAQ (reference sequence). The CDR3 DNA sequence: TGTGCCAGCAGCGCCCGGGGGAGCACTGAAGCTTTCTTT. Translated, it gives CASSARGSTEAFF.

For this clone: The junction shows a germline mismatch at one end, possibly a read error. The chain uses TRBV5-6 and TRBJ2-6; D is unresolved. This CDR3 is 17 amino acids long. Per germline, CDR1 SGHDT and CDR2 YYEEEE. CDR3 amino acids: CASNTNNSTKSGQRPDF. Here the CDR3 DNA reads TGTGCCAGCAACACGAACAATAGTACAAAGTCGGGCCAACGTCCTGACTTC.

In its sample, this clone was seen a few times. The J gene is TRBJ1-6, the V gene TRBV6-5, with a tentative D call TRBD1 (6 bases). Germline V gene lookup returns CDR1 MNHEY and CDR2 SVGAGI. The germline V and J ends were trimmed by 6 bases and 7 bases, with 13 bases remaining between them. The CDR3 is 14 amino acids. The CDR3 here is CASSVGGRNSPLHF. The CDR3 bases are TGTGCCAGCAGCGTGGGGGGGCGCAATTCACCCCTCCACTTT.

This chain uses TRBV29-1 with TRBJ2-7; D gene uncertain. Looked up from germline, CDR1 is SQVTM and CDR2 is ANQGSEA. V shed 4 bases and J shed 2 bases, with 9 bases lying between them. The CDR3 covers 12 residues. The CDR3 loop reads CSVVSRAYEQYF. The CDR3 bases are TGCAGCGTTGTATCCAGAGCCTACGAGCAGTACTTC.

The chain uses TRBV18 and TRBJ2-3; D is ambiguous. Trimming took off 2 bases at V and 5 bases at J, with 8 bases between the two ends. Germline CDR1 is KGHSH and CDR2 is LQKENI. There are 13 residues in the CDR3. DNA for the CDR3: TGTGCCAGCTCACCAGGCGGTGGAGATACGCAGTATTTT. This translates into CASSPGGGDTQYF. The variable domain in full, completed from reference TRBV18 and TRBJ2-3, reads NAGVMQNPRHLVRRRGQEARLRCSPMKGHSHVYWYRQLPEEGLKFMVYLQKENIIDESGMPKERFSAEFPKEGPSILRIQQVVRGDSAAYFCASSPGGGDTQYFGPGTRLTVL.

This clone occurred once. The chain recombines TRBV2 with TRBJ1-1; D remains ambiguous. This CDR3 region has 12 residues. With 9 bases removed from V and 1 base from J, the gap between germline ends came to 9 bases. Per germline, CDR1 SNHLY and CDR2 FYNNEI. The CDR3 reads CARGRSNTEAFF. The DNA for the CDR3 is TGTGCCAGAGGACGGTCGAACACTGAAGCTTTCTTT.

This chain uses TRBV16 with TRBJ2-1; 9 positions match TRBD1. Looked up from germline, CDR1 is KGHSY and CDR2 is FQNENV. The junction had 12 bases not matched to a gene; V was cut back by 3 bases and J by 9 bases. The length of the CDR3 is 16 residues. The CDR3 bases are TGTGCCAGCAGCCAGATACCGGGACAGGGTAGGGGTGAGCAGTTCTTC. Protein: CASSQIPGQGRGEQFF.